The 27 T cell receptor beta chains below all came from one sample that was sequenced in a study of T cells after yellow fever vaccination. A single record per CDR3 protein comes from TCRdb applying MiXCR to the 5' RACE reads. The sample holds about 550,000 distinct CDR3 sequences, approximately 21% seen once. Source: PBMCs, taken 15 days after the yellow fever booster vaccination. The receptors stem from a man aged 25 to 45 who received the YFV17D yellow fever vaccine.

This clonotype was seen a few times. The V call is TRBV5-8, the J call TRBJ1-1; D is possibly TRBD1 (5 bases). Germline-derived CDR1 and CDR2 are SGHTS and YDEGEE. This CDR3 region has 12 residues. Trimming cost V 3 bases and J 8 bases, with 11 bases left between them. The CDR3 coding sequence is TGTGCCAGCAGCTGGGGCCGATGGGAAGCTTTCTTT. Translating gives CASSWGRWEAFF.

The J gene is TRBJ2-1, the V gene TRBV20-1, with 16 bases identical to TRBD2. V lost 5 bases and J lost 8; bases outside the gene matches: 9. This CDR3 is 16 amino acids long. Germline loops: CDR1 DFQATT, CDR2 SNEGSKA (reference sequence). This chain's CDR3 is CSAPGLAGGLRDEQFF. CDR3 nucleotide sequence: TGCAGTGCTCCGGGACTAGCGGGAGGGCTAAGGGATGAGCAGTTCTTC.

The V call is TRBV25-1, the J call TRBJ2-5; D remains unclear. The V and J ends lost 3 bases and 6 bases respectively, with 17 bases between them. The germline gives CDR1 MGHDK, CDR2 SYGVNS. There are 15 residues in the CDR3. The CDR3 region has the DNA TGTGCCAGCAGTGACAGCCTGCCTGGTACAAAGACCCAGTACTTC. Translating it yields CASSDSLPGTKTQYF.

In its sample, this clonotype was seen a few times. V is TRBV28 and J is TRBJ2-7; D may be TRBD1 or TRBD2 (5 bases each). Germline CDR1 MDHEN, CDR2 SYDVKM. Trimming took off 10 bases at V and 4 bases at J, with 14 bases between the two ends. CDR3 length: 12 amino acids. The CDR3 sequence is CATRRDLYEQYF. The CDR3 DNA sequence: TGTGCCACCCGAAGGGACCTTTACGAGCAGTACTTC.

This clonotype was found a few times. V gene TRBV12-3 or TRBV12-4 combines with J gene TRBJ1-5, with D maybe TRBD1 (6 bases). V lost 5 bases and J lost 3, with 8 bases in between. CDR3 length: 13 amino acids. Here the CDR3 reads CASSGQYNQPQHF. CDR3 coding DNA: TGTGCCAGCAGTGGACAGTACAATCAGCCCCAGCATTTT.

This clonotype was seen more than once but under ten times. The chain employs TRBV25-1 and TRBJ2-1, with D perhaps TRBD2 (5 bases). Per germline, CDR1 MGHDK and CDR2 SYGVNS. The length of the CDR3 is 13 residues. The ends were cut back, 8 bases at V and 8 bases at J, with 16 bases in the middle. The CDR3 protein is CASGHGESHEQFF. CDR3 coding DNA: TGTGCCAGCGGCCACGGGGAGTCACATGAGCAGTTCTTC.

V gene TRBV20-1 combines with J gene TRBJ2-2; a possible D gene is TRBD2 (6 bases). From germline, CDR1 is DFQATT and CDR2 SNEGSKA (reference sequence). The length of the CDR3 is 15 residues. With 0 bases removed from V and 5 bases from J, the gap between germline ends came to 13 bases. Here the CDR3 DNA reads TGCAGTGCTAGAGATCCGGGACTCGGAACCGGGGAGCTGTTTTTT. Protein sequence: CSARDPGLGTGELFF.

This clonotype was detected a few times. V gene TRBV7-9 combines with J gene TRBJ2-3; D not certain. The germline V and J ends were trimmed by 5 bases and 4 bases, with 19 bases remaining between them. The length of the CDR3 is 16 residues. Per germline, CDR1 SEHNR and CDR2 FQNEAQ (reference sequence). The CDR3 reads CASSPLLSRFSDTQYF. The CDR3 DNA sequence: TGTGCCAGCAGCCCCCTGTTGTCGCGGTTCTCAGATACGCAGTATTTT.

This chain connects TRBV20-1 to TRBJ2-7, with D unresolved. V lost 5 bases, J lost 2 bases, and 13 bases lay in between. The V gene's germline CDR1 is DFQATT and CDR2 SNEGSKA (reference sequence). The CDR3 spans 13 residues. The CDR3 bases are TGCAGTGCTCTTGGCCCCCAGACCTACGAGCAGTACTTC. Translation gives CSALGPQTYEQYF.

This clonotype was picked up a small number of times. The chain joins TRBV20-1 to TRBJ2-5; possibly TRBD1 or TRBD2 for D (6 bases each). CDR1 and CDR2 from the germline V gene are DFQATT and SNEGSKA (reference sequence). CDR3 length equals 15 residues. The V end was cut by 3 bases, the J end by 1 base, with 15 bases between. The CDR3 nucleotides are TGCAGTGCTAGGGGGAGTGGGGGGCTCCAAGAGACCCAGTACTTC. It codes for CSARGSGGLQETQYF.

With regard to this clonotype: At one of its ends the junction is not consistent with the germline gene, which may arise from a read error. The chain combines TRBV5-1 with TRBJ2-5; D gene ambiguous. Germline V CDR1 and CDR2: SGHRS, YFSETQ. This CDR3 spans 15 amino acids. The DNA of the CDR3 is TGCACCAGCAGCTCGAACACGGGTCAAACAGAGACCCAGTACTTC. Translation: CTSSSNTGQTETQYF.

The chain links TRBV24-1 to TRBJ2-3, with 10 positions matching TRBD1. The J segment lost 6 bases and the V segment lost 4 bases, leaving 6 bases of the junction unmatched. Germline CDR1 KGHDR, CDR2 SFDVKD. This CDR3 region has 15 residues. CDR3 bases: TGTGCCACCAGTGACCCCGGGACAGGGGTTGATACGCAGTATTTT. This codes for CATSDPGTGVDTQYF.

The chain employs TRBV20-1 and TRBJ2-1, with a weak D call TRBD2 (6 bases). The germline V and J ends were trimmed by 3 bases and 0 bases, with 9 bases remaining between them. Germline CDR1 reads DFQATT; CDR2 reads SNEGSKA (reference sequence). There are 14 residues in the CDR3. The CDR3 DNA is TGCAGTGCTAGCGGGAGTGGCTCCTACAATGAGCAGTTCTTC. It encodes CSASGSGSYNEQFF.

This clonotype showed up just a few times. The rearrangement uses TRBV7-2 and TRBJ2-5; D is unclear. Trimming left V 8 bases short and J 1 base short, with 8 bases between. The CDR3 runs to 12 residues. Germline values: CDR1 SGHTA, CDR2 FQGNSA. The CDR3 sequence is CASGGTQETQYF. DNA for the CDR3: TGTGCCAGCGGCGGAACCCAAGAGACCCAGTACTTC.

This rearrangement joins TRBV2 to TRBJ1-1; 8 nucleotides match TRBD1. The CDR3 covers 12 residues. V lost 10 bases to trimming and J lost 6 bases; unmatched junction nucleotides: 7. The germline V gene has CDR1 SNHLY and CDR2 FYNNEI. The CDR3 DNA follows: TGTGCCAAAGGACAGGGCAGCCCTGAAGCTTTCTTT. Amino acid sequence: CAKGQGSPEAFF.

This clonotype was seen only a few times. This chain links TRBV20-1 with TRBJ1-5, with TRBD1 matching 10 bases. Trimming at V came to 0 bases and at J to 9 bases, leaving 8 bases not matched to a gene. This CDR3 contains 15 residues. The germline gives CDR1 DFQATT, CDR2 SNEGSKA (reference sequence). The CDR3 coding sequence is TGCAGTGCTAGAGATCCCGACAGGGGGCGAAGGCCCCAGCATTTT. Amino acids: CSARDPDRGRRPQHF.

This clonotype was detected a few times. This sequence joins TRBV12-3 or TRBV12-4 and TRBJ2-3; D is unclear. The V end was cut by 9 bases, the J end by 1 base, with 20 bases between. The CDR3 extends over 16 amino acids. The CDR3 region is CASFPNHASGTDTQYF. Written as DNA, the CDR3 is TGTGCCAGTTTTCCCAATCACGCCTCGGGCACAGATACGCAGTATTTT.

This chain joins TRBV20-1 and TRBJ2-4; D is unresolved. V was trimmed by 7 bases and J by 0 bases, leaving 19 bases between them. Germline V gene lookup returns CDR1 DFQATT and CDR2 SNEGSKA (reference sequence). The CDR3 is 16 amino acids. This CDR3 is CSGPGRQPLAKNIQYF. The CDR3 DNA sequence: TGCAGTGGTCCCGGTCGCCAGCCCCTAGCCAAAAACATTCAGTACTTC.

This clonotype was seen repeatedly, ten times or more. The J gene is TRBJ2-5, the V gene TRBV7-2, with D unresolved. Trimming removed 0 bases at V and 3 bases at J, with 5 bases between. CDR3 length: 13 residues. Germline values: CDR1 SGHTA, CDR2 FQGNSA. The CDR3: CASSLASEETQYF. As DNA, the CDR3 is TGTGCCAGCAGCTTAGCTTCGGAAGAGACCCAGTACTTC.

This chain connects TRBV2 to TRBJ2-1; maybe TRBD1 (6 bases). Germline loops: CDR1 SNHLY, CDR2 FYNNEI. The CDR3 sequence is 13 residues long. Trimming removed 8 bases at V and 2 bases at J, with 10 bases between. CDR3 nucleotide sequence: TGTGCCAGCCGGGACATCGCCTACAATGAGCAGTTCTTC. It encodes CASRDIAYNEQFF.

The chain is built from TRBV6-5 and TRBJ1-1, with TRBD1 as a possible D gene (6 bases). Germline CDR1 is MNHEY and CDR2 is SVGAGI. This CDR3 is built from 15 residues. With 0 bases removed from V and 5 bases from J, the gap between germline ends came to 13 bases. CDR3 sequence reads: CASSYSPRGGTEAFF. CDR3 coding DNA: TGTGCCAGCAGTTACTCCCCCCGAGGGGGGACTGAAGCTTTCTTT.

This clonotype showed up just a few times. The genes are TRBV5-6 and TRBJ2-1, with 11 bases aligning to TRBD2. The CDR3 spans 14 residues. Trimming at V came to 3 bases and at J to 7 bases, leaving 3 bases not matched to a gene. Germline assignment: CDR1 SGHDT and CDR2 YYEEEE. The CDR3 spells CASSSTSGKNEQFF. CDR3 nucleotides: TGTGCCAGCAGCTCGACTAGCGGGAAGAATGAGCAGTTCTTC.

This clonotype was seen ten or more times. The V and J genes are TRBV12-3 or TRBV12-4 and TRBJ1-5, with TRBD1 matching 8 bases. CDR3 length: 14 residues. J was trimmed by 4 bases and V by 3 bases; bases with no gene match: 2. This chain's CDR3 is CASSLGQVNQPQHF. In nucleotides, the CDR3 is TGTGCCAGCAGTTTGGGACAGGTTAATCAGCCCCAGCATTTT.

This clonotype was seen a single time. J is TRBJ1-2 and V is TRBV7-3; D is perhaps TRBD1 (5 bases). The germline CDR1 and CDR2 sequences are SGHTA and FQGTGA. The CDR3 loop spans 13 amino acids. Deletions cut 0 bases from V and 6 bases from J, with 8 bases between. The CDR3 DNA reads as TGTGCCAGCAGCTTAACGGACAACAATGGCTACACCTTC. Its protein product is CASSLTDNNGYTF.

Only a few counts were recorded for this clonotype. Germline is not matched at one junction end, which may reflect a read error. The V and J genes are TRBV6-6 and TRBJ2-7, with D tentatively TRBD2 (7 bases). Germline V gene lookup returns CDR1 MNHNY and CDR2 SVGAGI (reference sequence). The CDR3 consists of 13 residues. The CDR3 region has the DNA TGTGCCAGCAGATACTACAGGGAGGGCGAGCAGTACTTC. Amino acid sequence: CASRYYREGEQYF.

This clonotype appeared a few times. The chain's CDR3 is CASRTNWDYEQYF. CDR3 sequence (DNA): TGTGCCAGCAGAACCAACTGGGATTACGAGCAGTACTTC. The genes are TRBV12-3 or TRBV12-4 and TRBJ2-7, with D hard to call. The CDR3 has 13 residues. V dropped 6 bases and J dropped 4 bases, with 13 bases sitting between them.

The chain recombines TRBV11-2 with TRBJ2-7; D ambiguous. Germline V gene data show CDR1 as SGHAT and CDR2 as FQNNGV. V shed 4 bases and J shed 6 bases, with 7 bases lying between them. This CDR3 comprises 11 residues. DNA for the CDR3: TGTGCCAGCAGCTCGCCGATCGAGCAGTACTTC. Its translation: CASSSPIEQYF.